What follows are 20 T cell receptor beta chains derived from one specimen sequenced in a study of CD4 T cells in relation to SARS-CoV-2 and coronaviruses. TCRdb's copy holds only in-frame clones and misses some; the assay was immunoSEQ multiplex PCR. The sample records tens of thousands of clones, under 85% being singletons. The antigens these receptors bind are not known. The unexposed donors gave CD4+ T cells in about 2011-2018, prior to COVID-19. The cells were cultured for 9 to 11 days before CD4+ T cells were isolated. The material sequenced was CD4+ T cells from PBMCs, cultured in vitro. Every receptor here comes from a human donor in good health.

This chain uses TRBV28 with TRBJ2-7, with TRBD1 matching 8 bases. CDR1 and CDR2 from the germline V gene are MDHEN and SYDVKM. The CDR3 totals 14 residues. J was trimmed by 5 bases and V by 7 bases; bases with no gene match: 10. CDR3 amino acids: CASTESDRVHEQYF. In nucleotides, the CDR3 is TGTGCCAGCACCGAATCGGACAGGGTTCACGAGCAGTACTTC.

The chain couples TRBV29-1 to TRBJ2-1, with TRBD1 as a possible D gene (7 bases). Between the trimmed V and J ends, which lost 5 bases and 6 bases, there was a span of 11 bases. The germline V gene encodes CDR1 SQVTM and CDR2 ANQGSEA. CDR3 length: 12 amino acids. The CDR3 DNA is TGCAGCGTTTCAGGGGGGATCAATGAGCAGTTCTTC. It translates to CSVSGGINEQFF.

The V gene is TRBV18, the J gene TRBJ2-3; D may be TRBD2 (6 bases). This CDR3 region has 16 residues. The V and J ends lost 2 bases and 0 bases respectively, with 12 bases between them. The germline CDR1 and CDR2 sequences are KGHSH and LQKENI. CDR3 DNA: TGTGCCAGCTCACCAGTGGAGGGACTTAGCACAGATACGCAGTATTTT. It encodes CASSPVEGLSTDTQYF.

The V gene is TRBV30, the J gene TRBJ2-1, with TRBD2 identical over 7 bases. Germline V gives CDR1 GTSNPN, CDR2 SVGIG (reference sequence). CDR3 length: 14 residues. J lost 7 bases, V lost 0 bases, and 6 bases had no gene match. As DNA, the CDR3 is TGTGCCTGGAGTGTGGGCGGGAGTGGTAATGAGCAGTTCTTC. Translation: CAWSVGGSGNEQFF.

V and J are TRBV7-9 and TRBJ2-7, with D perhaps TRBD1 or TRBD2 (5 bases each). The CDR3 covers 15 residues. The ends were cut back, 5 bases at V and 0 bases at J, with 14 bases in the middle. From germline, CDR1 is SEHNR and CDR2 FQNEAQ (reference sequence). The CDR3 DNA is TGTGCCAGCAGCGACTCGGGACGAAGCTCCTACGAGCAGTACTTC. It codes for CASSDSGRSSYEQYF. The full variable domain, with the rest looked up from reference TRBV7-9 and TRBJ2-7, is DTGVSQNPRHKITKRGQNVTFRCDPISEHNRLYWYRQTLGQGPEFLTYFQNEAQLEKSRLLSDRFSAERPKGSFSTLEIQRTEQGDSAMYLCASSDSGRSSYEQYFGPGTRLTVT.

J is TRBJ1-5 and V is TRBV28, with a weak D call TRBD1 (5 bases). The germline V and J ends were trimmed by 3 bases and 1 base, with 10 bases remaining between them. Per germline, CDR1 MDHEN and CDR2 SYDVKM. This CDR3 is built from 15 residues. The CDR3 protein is CASSLGGLSNQPQHF. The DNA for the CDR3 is TGTGCCAGCAGTTTGGGGGGACTGAGCAATCAGCCCCAGCATTTT.

For the CDR3, the DNA is TGTGCCAGCAGCCAAGTCCCCGGCTCTGGCACTGAAGCTTTCTTT. Residues: CASSQVPGSGTEAFF. The gene calls are TRBV14 and TRBJ1-1; D unclear. The germline V and J ends were trimmed by 1 base and 4 bases, with 13 bases remaining between them. Germline assignment: CDR1 SGHDN and CDR2 FVKESK. The CDR3 extends over 15 amino acids.

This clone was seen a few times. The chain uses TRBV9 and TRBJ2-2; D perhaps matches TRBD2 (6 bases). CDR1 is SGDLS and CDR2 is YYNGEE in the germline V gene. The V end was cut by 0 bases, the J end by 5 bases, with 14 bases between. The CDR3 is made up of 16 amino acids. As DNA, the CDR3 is TGTGCCAGCAGCGTAGAGGCCGGGAGTGGGACCGGGGAGCTGTTTTTT. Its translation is CASSVEAGSGTGELFF.

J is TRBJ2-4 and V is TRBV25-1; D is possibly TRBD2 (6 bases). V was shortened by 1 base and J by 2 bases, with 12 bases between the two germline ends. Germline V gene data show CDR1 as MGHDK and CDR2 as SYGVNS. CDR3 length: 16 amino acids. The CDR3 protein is CASSELQEGTKNIQYF. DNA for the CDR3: TGTGCCAGCAGTGAATTACAGGAGGGAACCAAAAACATTCAGTACTTC.

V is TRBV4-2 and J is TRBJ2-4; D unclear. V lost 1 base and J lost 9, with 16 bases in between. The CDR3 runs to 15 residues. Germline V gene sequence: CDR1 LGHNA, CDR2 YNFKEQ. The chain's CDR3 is CASSQGLEATSIQYF. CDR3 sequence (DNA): TGTGCCAGCAGCCAAGGACTTGAGGCTACGTCCATTCAGTACTTC.

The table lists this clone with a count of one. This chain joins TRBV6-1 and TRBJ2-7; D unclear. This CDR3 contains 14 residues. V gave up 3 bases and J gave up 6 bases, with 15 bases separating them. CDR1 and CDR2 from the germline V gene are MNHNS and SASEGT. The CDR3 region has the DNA TGTGCCAGCAGTGATGACCTCCCCCCCTTCGAGCAGTACTTC. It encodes CASSDDLPPFEQYF.

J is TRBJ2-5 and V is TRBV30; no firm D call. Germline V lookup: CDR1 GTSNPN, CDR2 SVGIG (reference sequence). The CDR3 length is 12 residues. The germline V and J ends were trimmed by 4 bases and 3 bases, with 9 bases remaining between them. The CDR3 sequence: CAWTGIKETQYF. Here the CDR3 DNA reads TGTGCCTGGACAGGTATCAAAGAGACCCAGTACTTC.

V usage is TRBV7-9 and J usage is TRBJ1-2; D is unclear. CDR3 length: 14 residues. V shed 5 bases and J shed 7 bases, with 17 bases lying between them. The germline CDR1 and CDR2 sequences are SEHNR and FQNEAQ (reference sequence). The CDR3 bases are TGTGCCAGCAGCGCCCCACATCCCTCTGGTGGCTACACCTTC. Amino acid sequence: CASSAPHPSGGYTF.

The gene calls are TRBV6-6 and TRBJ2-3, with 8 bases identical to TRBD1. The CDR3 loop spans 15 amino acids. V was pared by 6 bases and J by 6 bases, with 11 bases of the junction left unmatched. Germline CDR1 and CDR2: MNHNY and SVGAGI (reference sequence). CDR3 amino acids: CASRLGQGQRDTQYF. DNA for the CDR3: TGTGCCAGCAGGCTCGGACAGGGTCAGAGGGATACGCAGTATTTT.

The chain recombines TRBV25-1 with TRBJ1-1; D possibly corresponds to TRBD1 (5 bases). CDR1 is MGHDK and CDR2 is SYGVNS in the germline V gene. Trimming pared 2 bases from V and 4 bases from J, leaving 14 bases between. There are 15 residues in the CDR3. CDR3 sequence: CASSENAIQGTEAFF. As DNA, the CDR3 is TGTGCCAGCAGTGAAAACGCGATTCAGGGCACTGAAGCTTTCTTT. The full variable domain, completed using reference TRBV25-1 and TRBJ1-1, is EADIYQTPRYLVIGTGKKITLECSQTMGHDKMYWYQQDPGMELHLIHYSYGVNSTEKGDLSSESTVSRIRTEHFPLTLESARPSHTSQYLCASSENAIQGTEAFFGQGTRLTVV.

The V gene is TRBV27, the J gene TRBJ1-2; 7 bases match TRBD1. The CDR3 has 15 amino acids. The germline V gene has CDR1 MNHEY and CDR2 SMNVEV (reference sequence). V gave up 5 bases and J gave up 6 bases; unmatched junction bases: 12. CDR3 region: CASSSTGAAEDGYTF. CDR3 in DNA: TGTGCCAGCAGTAGTACAGGGGCCGCGGAAGATGGCTACACCTTC.

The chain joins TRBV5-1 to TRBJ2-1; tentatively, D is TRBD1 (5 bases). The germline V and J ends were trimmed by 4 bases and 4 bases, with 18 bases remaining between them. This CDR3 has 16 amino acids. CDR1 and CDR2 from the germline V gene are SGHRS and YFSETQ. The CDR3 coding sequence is TGCGCCAGCAGCGGGCTGACATTCTCAGGGTACAATGAGCAGTTCTTC. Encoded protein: CASSGLTFSGYNEQFF.

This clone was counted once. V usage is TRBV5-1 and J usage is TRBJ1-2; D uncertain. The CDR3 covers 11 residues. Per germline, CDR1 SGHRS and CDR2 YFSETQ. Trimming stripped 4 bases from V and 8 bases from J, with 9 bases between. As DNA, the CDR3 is TGCGCCAGCAGCGGGGTTTCCGGCTACACCTTC. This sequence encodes CASSGVSGYTF.

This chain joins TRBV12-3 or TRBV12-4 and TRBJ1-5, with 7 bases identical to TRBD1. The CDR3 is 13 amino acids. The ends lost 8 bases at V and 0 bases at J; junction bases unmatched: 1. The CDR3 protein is CASGQVSNQPQHF. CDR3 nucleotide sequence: TGTGCCAGCGGACAGGTTAGCAATCAGCCCCAGCATTTT.

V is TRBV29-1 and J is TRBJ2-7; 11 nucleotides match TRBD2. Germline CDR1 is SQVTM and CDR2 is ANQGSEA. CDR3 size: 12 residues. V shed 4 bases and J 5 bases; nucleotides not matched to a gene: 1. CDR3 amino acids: CSVVAGGDEQYF. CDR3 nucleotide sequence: TGCAGCGTTGTAGCGGGAGGGGACGAGCAGTACTTC.